Here is one TCR beta chain with its context. Its specificity is not known. The read terminates 3 residues ahead of where the CDR3 ends, so the germline J gene completes it. The assay was immunoSEQ multiplex PCR, and TCRdb's table has in-frame clones only and misses some. The profile covers 16,000 or so clones, none occurring a single time. V lost 11 bases and J 8 bases, leaving 10 bases between the germline ends. This CDR3 spans 10 amino acids. Germline CDR1 reads MNHEY; CDR2 reads SVGEGT. This record belongs to a study of T cell clonality in common variable immunodeficiency. Findings of the study overall: CVID subjects showed higher TCRbeta clonality than healthy controls. Fewer deletions and N-nucleotide insertions were reportedly seen in common variable immunodeficiency TCR beta sequences.

Donors gave roughly 4.5 to 8 ml heparinized peripheral whole blood. This receptor was obtained from a human donor with common variable immunodeficiency. The chain recombines TRBV6-2 or TRBV6-3 with TRBJ2-1; no clear D. The specimen was peripheral blood mononuclear cells. CDR3 residues: CAAGRYEQFF. CDR3 DNA, as far as it was read: TGTGCCGCAGGTCGGTATGAG.